Listed below are T cell receptor beta chains from one sample, sequenced in a study of T cell responses to AZD1222 COVID-19 vaccine. TCRdb's copy holds only in-frame clones and misses some; the assay was immunoSEQ multiplex PCR. The sample has under 150,000 clones, 92% seen once. The starting material was peripheral blood, obtained 28 days after the second AZD1222 dose. The source of these receptors is an adult who received the AZD1222 COVID-19 vaccine. The conserved cysteine and the conserved F or W are not part of the CDR3 here. The order of the fields is clone size, V gene, J gene, CDR3 protein. Clone size is stated in some rows and not others, as once, few, many or a class when expanded.

clone_size: -
v_call: TRBV4-1
j_call: TRBJ1-1
cdr3_aa: ASRRDTEAF

clone_size: -
v_call: TRBV4-2
j_call: TRBJ1-3
cdr3_aa: ASSQVGGSSGNTIY

clone_size: -
v_call: TRBV12-3/TRBV12-4
j_call: TRBJ2-1
cdr3_aa: ASIEQF

clone_size: -
v_call: TRBV6-5
j_call: TRBJ2-7
cdr3_aa: ASSYSGTALYEQY

clone_size: -
v_call: TRBV19
j_call: TRBJ2-7
cdr3_aa: ASSMATSADYEQY

clone_size: -
v_call: TRBV3-1/TRBV3-2
j_call: TRBJ2-7
cdr3_aa: ASSQAGAGSAYEQY

clone_size: -
v_call: TRBV12-3/TRBV12-4
j_call: TRBJ1-2
cdr3_aa: ASSINRDGYT

clone_size: -
v_call: TRBV2
j_call: TRBJ2-2
cdr3_aa: ASSGFGEERIGELF

clone_size: -
v_call: TRBV6-5
j_call: TRBJ1-4
cdr3_aa: ASGAGAPEKLF

clone_size: -
v_call: TRBV21-1
j_call: TRBJ1-2
cdr3_aa: ASSKRRVGDYGYT

clone_size: few
v_call: TRBV7-9
j_call: TRBJ2-1
cdr3_aa: ASSAPPRLAIGQF

clone_size: -
v_call: TRBV2
j_call: TRBJ1-2
cdr3_aa: ASSGGETAYGYT

clone_size: -
v_call: TRBV29-1
j_call: TRBJ1-1
cdr3_aa: SGIEGNEAF

clone_size: -
v_call: TRBV9
j_call: TRBJ1-1
cdr3_aa: ASSPNRGEAF

clone_size: few
v_call: TRBV12-3/TRBV12-4
j_call: TRBJ1-2
cdr3_aa: ASSLARQNGYT

clone_size: -
v_call: TRBV5-1
j_call: TRBJ2-7
cdr3_aa: ASSLRSSGTNYEQY

clone_size: -
v_call: TRBV5-1
j_call: TRBJ1-1
cdr3_aa: ASSFSWTGKDTEAF

clone_size: -
v_call: TRBV7-2
j_call: TRBJ2-1
cdr3_aa: ASSQPGEKARNEQF

clone_size: -
v_call: TRBV3-1/TRBV3-2
j_call: TRBJ2-7
cdr3_aa: ASSQGTSGEQY

clone_size: -
v_call: TRBV9
j_call: TRBJ2-3
cdr3_aa: ASSASSSVDTQY

clone_size: -
v_call: TRBV19
j_call: TRBJ2-5
cdr3_aa: ASSTTSTSGIGQETQY

clone_size: -
v_call: TRBV2
j_call: TRBJ1-2
cdr3_aa: ASSETTGSVDGYT

clone_size: few
v_call: TRBV28
j_call: TRBJ1-5
cdr3_aa: ASGGEVQGNQPQH

clone_size: once
v_call: TRBV6-4
j_call: TRBJ2-1
cdr3_aa: ASSDVTSGYNEQF

clone_size: few
v_call: TRBV29-1
j_call: TRBJ1-4
cdr3_aa: SVEWGSNEKLF

clone_size: -
v_call: TRBV14
j_call: TRBJ1-1
cdr3_aa: ASSQVGAFEAF

clone_size: -
v_call: TRBV27
j_call: TRBJ2-7
cdr3_aa: ASSSQGNAYEQY

clone_size: -
v_call: TRBV30
j_call: TRBJ2-3
cdr3_aa: AWSFTPGQGTDTQY

clone_size: -
v_call: TRBV6-5
j_call: TRBJ1-5
cdr3_aa: AGSWTDGGNQPQH

clone_size: -
v_call: TRBV18
j_call: TRBJ2-2
cdr3_aa: ASSSGSVRGTGELF

clone_size: -
v_call: TRBV10-3
j_call: TRBJ1-1
cdr3_aa: AISDLAATEAF

clone_size: -
v_call: TRBV29-1
j_call: TRBJ2-1
cdr3_aa: SSRSLAGPYNEQF

clone_size: -
v_call: TRBV3-1/TRBV3-2
j_call: TRBJ2-5
cdr3_aa: ASSPGVAGQETQY

clone_size: -
v_call: TRBV4-2
j_call: TRBJ2-5
cdr3_aa: ASSQVSEETQY